The next 22 T cell receptor beta chains were all read from a single sample in a study of blood T cell repertoires in COVID-19. The assay was immunoSEQ multiplex PCR, and TCRdb's table has in-frame clones only and misses some. Of over 110,000 clones in the sample, roughly 84% were seen once. The material sequenced was PBMCs or T cells enriched from blood (not recorded which). These receptors came from a man in his forties or fifties with acute COVID-19.

The chain couples TRBV7-9 to TRBJ2-3; TRBD1 agrees at 11 bases. This CDR3 spans 16 amino acids. Germline loops: CDR1 SEHNR, CDR2 FQNEAQ (reference sequence). V shed 2 bases and J 6 bases; nucleotides not matched to a gene: 7. The CDR3 sequence: CASSLIGQGAGDTQYF. CDR3 sequence (DNA): TGTGCCAGCAGCTTAATTGGACAGGGGGCGGGTGATACGCAGTATTTT. The whole variable domain, remainder taken from reference TRBV7-9 and TRBJ2-3, is DTGVSQNPRHKITKRGQNVTFRCDPISEHNRLYWYRQTLGQGPEFLTYFQNEAQLEKSRLLSDRFSAERPKGSFSTLEIQRTEQGDSAMYLCASSLIGQGAGDTQYFGPGTRLTVL.

The rearrangement links TRBV29-1 to TRBJ2-1; D remains unclear. Trimming took 7 bases from V and 0 from J, leaving 4 bases between them. Germline values: CDR1 SQVTM, CDR2 ANQGSEA. This CDR3 comprises 11 residues. CDR3 region: CSALSYNEQFF. The CDR3 nucleotides read TGCAGCGCTCTCTCCTACAATGAGCAGTTCTTC.

The chain couples TRBV4-1 to TRBJ2-4; 9 nucleotides agree with TRBD1. Germline V gene lookup returns CDR1 MGHRA and CDR2 YSYEKL. The CDR3 has 17 residues. J was trimmed by 2 bases and V by 2 bases; bases with no gene match: 7. CDR3 residues: CASSQPGTGRSKNIQYF. As DNA, the CDR3 is TGCGCCAGCAGCCAACCCGGGACAGGGCGATCCAAAAACATTCAGTACTTC.

The chain combines TRBV3-1 (or the pseudogene TRBV3-2) with TRBJ2-1; possibly TRBD1 for D (6 bases). The CDR3 is 18 residues long. Per germline, CDR1 LGHDT and CDR2 YNNKEL (reference sequence). Trimming removed 0 bases from V and 1 base from J, with 16 bases in between. Here the CDR3 reads CASSQDLGAVHSYNEQFF. The DNA for the CDR3 is TGTGCCAGCAGCCAAGACTTGGGGGCCGTCCATTCCTACAATGAGCAGTTCTTC.

This clone occurred once. The chain joins TRBV28 to TRBJ1-3, with a possible D match to TRBD1 (6 bases). CDR1 is MDHEN, CDR2 SYDVKM, per germline. This CDR3 comprises 15 residues. Trimming pared 8 bases from V and 3 bases from J, leaving 17 bases between. The DNA of the CDR3 is TGTGCCAGCTCAGGGGAGGGATATAATGGAAACACCATATATTTT. Translating it yields CASSGEGYNGNTIYF.

This chain joins TRBV25-1 and TRBJ2-7; 7 bases line up with TRBD2. CDR3 length: 15 amino acids. CDR1 is MGHDK and CDR2 is SYGVNS in the germline V gene. J lost 4 bases, V lost 7 bases, and 13 bases had no gene match. The CDR3 loop reads CASKGRETSYYEQYF. CDR3 DNA: TGTGCCAGCAAGGGGCGGGAGACTTCCTATTACGAGCAGTACTTC.

The chain uses TRBV4-2 and TRBJ2-5; D ambiguous. Germline V gene lookup returns CDR1 LGHNA and CDR2 YNFKEQ. The V end was cut by 0 bases, the J end by 5 bases, with 4 bases between. CDR3 length: 12 residues. The CDR3 DNA is TGTGCCAGCAGCCAAGATCGGGAGACCCAGTACTTC. Amino acid sequence: CASSQDRETQYF.

The chain carries TRBV5-1 and TRBJ2-2; the D is unclear. This CDR3 is 15 amino acids long. Germline CDR1 and CDR2: SGHRS and YFSETQ. With 0 bases removed from V and 3 bases from J, the gap between germline ends came to 9 bases. CDR3: CASSLGQVDTGELFF. Here the CDR3 DNA reads TGCGCCAGCAGCTTGGGGCAGGTGGACACCGGGGAGCTGTTTTTT. The entire variable domain, with the rest obtained from reference TRBV5-1 and TRBJ2-2, is as follows: KAGVTQTPRYLIKTRGQQVTLSCSPISGHRSVSWYQQTPGQGLQFLFEYFSETQRNKGNFPGRFSGRQFSNSRSEMNVSTLELGDSALYLCASSLGQVDTGELFFGEGSRLTVL.

This chain uses TRBV2 with TRBJ1-5, with D uncertain. CDR3 length equals 14 residues. Germline CDR1 and CDR2: SNHLY and FYNNEI. V was pared by 1 base and J by 6 bases, with 10 bases between. For the CDR3, the DNA is TGTGCCAGCAGTGAAGAGAGGGAGGTTCAGCCCCAGCATTTT. It codes for CASSEEREVQPQHF.

Comment on this clone: Mismatch with germline at one junction end may stem from a read error. The J gene is TRBJ1-6, the V gene TRBV19; D ambiguous. The CDR3 loop spans 13 amino acids. CDR1 is LNHDA, CDR2 SQIVND, per germline (reference sequence). The CDR3 nucleotides are TGTGCCAGTAGTCCGGGGTACGATTCATCCCTCCACTTT. This translates into CASSPGYDSSLHF.

This chain uses TRBV7-6 with TRBJ2-1, with D tentatively TRBD2 (5 bases). There are 15 residues in the CDR3. Germline V CDR1 and CDR2: SGHVS, FNYEAQ. V shed 1 base and J shed 6 bases, with 13 bases lying between them. The CDR3 DNA follows: TGTGCCAGCAGCTTAGAGGAGCGGACCGTCAATGAGCAGTTCTTC. Its translation: CASSLEERTVNEQFF.

The J gene is TRBJ1-5, the V gene TRBV7-8; TRBD1 aligns across 7 bases. Germline CDR1 SGHVS, CDR2 FQNEAQ. J gave up 3 bases and V 4 bases, and 6 bases lay outside the gene matches. CDR3 size: 15 residues. CDR3 sequence reads: CASSSRDSLNQPQHF. Written as DNA, the CDR3 is TGTGCCAGCAGCTCCCGGGACAGCCTCAATCAGCCCCAGCATTTT.

This clone has just one count. The rearrangement joins TRBV3-1 (or the pseudogene TRBV3-2) to TRBJ2-1, with D maybe TRBD2 (5 bases). The CDR3 contains 15 residues. Trimming removed 1 base at V and 7 bases at J, with 14 bases between. CDR1 is LGHDT, CDR2 YNNKEL, per germline (reference sequence). Here the CDR3 reads CASSQGGGRRNEQFF. CDR3 in DNA: TGTGCCAGCAGCCAAGGGGGTGGGAGACGGAATGAGCAGTTCTTC.

This chain links TRBV29-1 with TRBJ2-5; D not certain. V gave up 6 bases and J gave up 0 bases, with 11 bases separating them. The CDR3 sequence is 13 residues long. Germline values: CDR1 SQVTM, CDR2 ANQGSEA. The CDR3, as DNA: TGCAGCGTCGAAAACACCTACCAAGAGACCCAGTACTTC. Its protein is CSVENTYQETQYF.

This clone was counted a single time. V gene TRBV5-1 combines with J gene TRBJ2-1; 9 bases fit TRBD2. CDR1 and CDR2 (germline): SGHRS, YFSETQ. The CDR3 is made up of 14 amino acids. V was clipped by 0 bases and J by 6 bases; unmatched bases: 1. CDR3 amino acids: CASSLVAGANEQFF. The CDR3, as DNA: TGCGCCAGCAGCTTGGTAGCGGGGGCCAATGAGCAGTTCTTC. Supplemented by reference TRBV5-1 and TRBJ2-1, the full variable domain reads KAGVTQTPRYLIKTRGQQVTLSCSPISGHRSVSWYQQTPGQGLQFLFEYFSETQRNKGNFPGRFSGRQFSNSRSEMNVSTLELGDSALYLCASSLVAGANEQFFGPGTRLTVL.

The chain links TRBV20-1 to TRBJ2-3; D gene uncertain. CDR1 is DFQATT, CDR2 SNEGSKA, per germline (reference sequence). Deletions cut 6 bases from V and 5 bases from J, with 9 bases between. The CDR3 runs to 11 residues. The CDR3 DNA reads TGCAGTGCCCGACTCCAAGATACGCAGTATTTT. It yields the protein CSARLQDTQYF.

V usage is TRBV7-9 and J usage is TRBJ2-1; D is possibly TRBD1 (6 bases). The CDR3 has 14 residues. V was trimmed by 5 bases and J by 4 bases, leaving 12 bases between them. Germline-derived CDR1 and CDR2 are SEHNR and FQNEAQ (reference sequence). The CDR3: CASSQGGSYNEQFF. CDR3 nucleotides: TGTGCCAGCAGCCAAGGGGGTAGTTACAATGAGCAGTTCTTC. The variable domain in full, completed from reference TRBV7-9 and TRBJ2-1, reads DTGVSQNPRHKITKRGQNVTFRCDPISEHNRLYWYRQTLGQGPEFLTYFQNEAQLEKSRLLSDRFSAERPKGSFSTLEIQRTEQGDSAMYLCASSQGGSYNEQFFGPGTRLTVL.

J is TRBJ2-7 and V is TRBV11-2; D unresolved. Trimming took off 6 bases at V and 0 bases at J, with 18 bases between the two ends. CDR3 length equals 16 residues. The V gene's germline CDR1 is SGHAT and CDR2 FQNNGV. This CDR3 is CASSRVLAASSYEQYF. The CDR3 coding sequence is TGTGCCAGCAGTCGTGTCCTGGCCGCATCCTCCTACGAGCAGTACTTC.

V gene TRBV6-2 or TRBV6-3 combines with J gene TRBJ1-1; TRBD1 is a possible D gene (6 bases). Trimming left V 4 bases short and J 1 base short, with 7 bases between. There are 13 residues in the CDR3. Germline loops: CDR1 MNHEY, CDR2 SVGEGT. Here the CDR3 DNA reads TGTGCCAGCAGTTGGGACAAGAACACTGAAGCTTTCTTT. It codes for CASSWDKNTEAFF.

The chain combines TRBV19 with TRBJ2-3; D might be TRBD2 (5 bases). CDR1 is LNHDA and CDR2 is SQIVND in the germline V gene (reference sequence). The CDR3 has 13 amino acids. V lost 3 bases, J lost 8 bases, and 12 bases lay in between. The CDR3 is CASSIPSIATQYF. The CDR3, as DNA: TGTGCCAGTAGTATTCCTAGCATCGCTACGCAGTATTTT.

The chain couples TRBV28 to TRBJ1-5; perhaps TRBD1 as D (5 bases). The CDR3 contains 19 residues. The V end lost 5 bases, the J end lost 0 bases, and 23 bases lay between the germline ends. CDR1 MDHEN and CDR2 SYDVKM come from the germline V gene. The CDR3 region has the DNA TGTGCCAGCAGTCCCCGTCGCGGCTCGAGGGACTATAGCAATCAGCCCCAGCATTTT. Translation: CASSPRRGSRDYSNQPQHF. The complete variable domain, with remaining parts taken from reference TRBV28 and TRBJ1-5, reads DVKVTQSSRYLVKRTGEKVFLECVQDMDHENMFWYRQDPGLGLRLIYFSYDVKMKEKGDIPEGYSVSREKKERFSLILESASTNQTSMYLCASSPRRGSRDYSNQPQHFGDGTRLSIL.

A single count supports this clone. CDR3 DNA sequence: TGTGCCAGCAGCCCCGGCGGTGGGGCAGGGACAGGGCACAATGAGCAGTTCTTC. This gives the protein CASSPGGGAGTGHNEQFF. The chain couples TRBV7-2 to TRBJ2-1; the match to TRBD1 covers 9 bases. V shed 5 bases and J 5 bases; nucleotides not matched to a gene: 16. This CDR3 has 18 residues. Per germline, CDR1 SGHTA and CDR2 FQGNSA.